This entry describes one T cell receptor (beta chain). These data come from a study of blood T cell repertoires in COVID-19. Study context: Nucleic acid was either cDNA or gDNA, and it came from T cells, B-cell-depleted T cells, or PBMCs.

V gave up 6 bases and J gave up 0 bases, with 14 bases separating them. This CDR3 spans 15 amino acids. Germline V gives CDR1 SNHLY, CDR2 FYNNEI. Sequencing used immunoSEQ multiplex PCR; TCRdb keeps in-frame clones, though not all of them. The sample lists about 280,000 clones, roughly 85% occurring once. The specimen was peripheral blood. V usage is TRBV2 and J usage is TRBJ1-1, with a tentative D call TRBD1 (6 bases). This TCR was sampled from a man in his forties or fifties with active or convalescent COVID-19. In nucleotides, the CDR3 is TGTGCCAGCAGGATAGAGGGACAAGTGAACACTGAAGCTTTCTTT. Translating gives CASRIEGQVNTEAFF. Full variable domain (remainder filled in from reference TRBV2 and TRBJ1-1): EPEVTQTPSHQVTQMGQEVILRCVPISNHLYFYWYRQILGQKVEFLVSFYNNEISEKSEIFDDQFSVERPDGSNFTLKIRSTKLEDSAMYFCASRIEGQVNTEAFFGQGTRLTVV.